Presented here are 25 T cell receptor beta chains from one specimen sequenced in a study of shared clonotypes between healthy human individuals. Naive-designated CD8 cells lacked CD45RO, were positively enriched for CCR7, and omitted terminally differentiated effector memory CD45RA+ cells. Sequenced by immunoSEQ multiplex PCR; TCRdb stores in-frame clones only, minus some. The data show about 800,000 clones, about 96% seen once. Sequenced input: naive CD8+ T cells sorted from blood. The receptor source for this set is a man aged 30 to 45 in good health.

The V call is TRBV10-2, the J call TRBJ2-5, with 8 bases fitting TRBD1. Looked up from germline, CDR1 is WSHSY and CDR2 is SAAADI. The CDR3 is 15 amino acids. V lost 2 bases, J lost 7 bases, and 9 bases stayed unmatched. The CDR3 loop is CASSERPGGSWTQYF. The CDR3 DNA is TGCGCCAGCAGTGAGAGGCCAGGGGGCTCGTGGACCCAGTACTTC.

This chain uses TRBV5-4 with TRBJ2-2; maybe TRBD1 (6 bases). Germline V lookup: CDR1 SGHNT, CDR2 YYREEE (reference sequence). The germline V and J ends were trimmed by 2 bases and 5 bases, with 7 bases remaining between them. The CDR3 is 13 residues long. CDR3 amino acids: CASSFQGTGELFF. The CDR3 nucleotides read TGTGCCAGCAGCTTTCAGGGGACCGGGGAGCTGTTTTTT.

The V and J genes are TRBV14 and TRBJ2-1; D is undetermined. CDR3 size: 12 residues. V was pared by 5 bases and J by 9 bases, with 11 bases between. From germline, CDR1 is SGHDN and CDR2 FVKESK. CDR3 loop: CASSWGSGEQFF. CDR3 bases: TGTGCCAGCAGCTGGGGTTCGGGTGAGCAGTTCTTC.

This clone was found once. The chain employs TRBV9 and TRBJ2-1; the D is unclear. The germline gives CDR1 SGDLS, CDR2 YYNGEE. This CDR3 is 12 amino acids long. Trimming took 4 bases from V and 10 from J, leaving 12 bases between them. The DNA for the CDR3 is TGTGCCAGCAGCTCAGGTGGTTGGGAGCAGTTCTTC. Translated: CASSSGGWEQFF.

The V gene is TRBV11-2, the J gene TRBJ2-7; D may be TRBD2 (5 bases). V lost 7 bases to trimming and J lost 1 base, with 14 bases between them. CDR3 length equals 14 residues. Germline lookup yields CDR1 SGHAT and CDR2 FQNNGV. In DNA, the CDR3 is TGTGCCAGCACCATGGGAGCCTATTCCTACGAGCAGTACTTC. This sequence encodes CASTMGAYSYEQYF.

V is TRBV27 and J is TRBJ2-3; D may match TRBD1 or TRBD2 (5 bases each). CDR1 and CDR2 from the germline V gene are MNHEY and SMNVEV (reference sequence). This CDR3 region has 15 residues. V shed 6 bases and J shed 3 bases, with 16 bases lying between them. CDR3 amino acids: CASSPGLIGTDTQYF. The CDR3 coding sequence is TGTGCCAGCAGCCCGGGGCTTATAGGAACAGATACGCAGTATTTT.

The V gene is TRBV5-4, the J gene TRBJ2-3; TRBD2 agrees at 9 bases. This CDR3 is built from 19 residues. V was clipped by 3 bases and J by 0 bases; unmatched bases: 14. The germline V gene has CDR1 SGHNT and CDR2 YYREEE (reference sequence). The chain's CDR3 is CASSSLPSGTTASTDTQYF. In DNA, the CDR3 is TGTGCCAGCAGCTCTCTCCCTAGCGGGACGACTGCTAGCACAGATACGCAGTATTTT. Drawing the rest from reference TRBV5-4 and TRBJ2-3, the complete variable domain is ETGVTQSPTHLIKTRGQQVTLRCSSQSGHNTVSWYQQALGQGPQFIFQYYREEENGRGNFPPRFSGLQFPNYSSELNVNALELDDSALYLCASSSLPSGTTASTDTQYFGPGTRLTVL.

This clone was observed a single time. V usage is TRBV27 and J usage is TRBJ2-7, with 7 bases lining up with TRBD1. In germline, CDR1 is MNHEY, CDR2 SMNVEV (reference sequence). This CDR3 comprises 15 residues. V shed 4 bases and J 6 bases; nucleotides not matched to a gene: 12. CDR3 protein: CASSSGLGGFSEQYF. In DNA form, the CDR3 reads TGTGCCAGCAGTTCCGGGTTAGGGGGCTTTTCCGAGCAGTACTTC.

The CDR3: CSVEKIGYYGYTF. In nucleotides, the CDR3 is TGCAGCGTTGAAAAAATAGGGTACTATGGCTACACCTTC. V and J are TRBV29-1 and TRBJ1-2; no definite D call. The CDR3 loop spans 13 amino acids. CDR1 is SQVTM and CDR2 is ANQGSEA in the germline V gene. Trimming removed 2 bases from V and 3 bases from J, with 10 bases in between.

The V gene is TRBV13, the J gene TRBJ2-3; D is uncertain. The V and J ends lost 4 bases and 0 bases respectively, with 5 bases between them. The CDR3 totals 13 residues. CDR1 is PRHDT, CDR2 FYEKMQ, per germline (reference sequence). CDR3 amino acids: CASSSPSTDTQYF. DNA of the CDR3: TGTGCCAGCAGCTCCCCCAGCACAGATACGCAGTATTTT.

The DNA for the CDR3 is TGTGCCAGCAGTTTCCCCTCGAGCGGGAGTTTGGATGAGCAGTTCTTC. This codes for CASSFPSSGSLDEQFF. The chain carries TRBV28 and TRBJ2-1, with 8 bases lining up with TRBD2. Unmatched junction bases numbered 12, after V lost 3 bases and J lost 8 bases. Germline-derived CDR1 and CDR2 are MDHEN and SYDVKM. The CDR3 sequence is 16 residues long.

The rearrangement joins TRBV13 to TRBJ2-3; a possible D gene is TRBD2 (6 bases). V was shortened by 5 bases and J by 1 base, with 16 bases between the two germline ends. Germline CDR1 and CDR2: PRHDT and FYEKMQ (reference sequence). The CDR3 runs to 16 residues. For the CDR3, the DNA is TGTGCCAGCAGCGCCCGGGAGCCCCGGGGCACAGATACGCAGTATTTT. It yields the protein CASSAREPRGTDTQYF. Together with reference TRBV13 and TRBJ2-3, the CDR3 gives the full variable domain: AAGVIQSPRHLIKEKRETATLKCYPIPRHDTVYWYQQGPGQDPQFLISFYEKMQSDKGSIPDRFSAQQFSDYHSELNMSSLELGDSALYFCASSAREPRGTDTQYFGPGTRLTVL.

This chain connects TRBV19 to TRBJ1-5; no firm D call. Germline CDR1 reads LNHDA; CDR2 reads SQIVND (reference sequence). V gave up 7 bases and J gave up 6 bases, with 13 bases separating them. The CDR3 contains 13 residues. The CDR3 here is CASKKEWGQPQHF. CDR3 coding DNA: TGTGCCAGTAAAAAGGAATGGGGTCAGCCCCAGCATTTT.

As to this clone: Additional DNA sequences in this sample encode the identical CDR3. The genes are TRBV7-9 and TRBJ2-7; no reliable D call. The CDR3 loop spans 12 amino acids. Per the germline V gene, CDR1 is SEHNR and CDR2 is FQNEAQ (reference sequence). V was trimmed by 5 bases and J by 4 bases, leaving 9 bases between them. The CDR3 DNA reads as TGTGCCAGCAGCCCGCTGGGATACGAGCAGTACTTC. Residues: CASSPLGYEQYF. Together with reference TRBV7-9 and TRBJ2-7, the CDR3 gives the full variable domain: DTGVSQNPRHKITKRGQNVTFRCDPISEHNRLYWYRQTLGQGPEFLTYFQNEAQLEKSRLLSDRFSAERPKGSFSTLEIQRTEQGDSAMYLCASSPLGYEQYFGPGTRLTVT.

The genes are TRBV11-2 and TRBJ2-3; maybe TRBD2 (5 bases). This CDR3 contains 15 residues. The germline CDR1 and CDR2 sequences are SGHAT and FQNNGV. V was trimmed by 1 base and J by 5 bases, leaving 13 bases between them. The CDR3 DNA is TGTGCCAGCAGCTTAGTACGGCTAGCTATAGATACGCAGTATTTT. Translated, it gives CASSLVRLAIDTQYF.

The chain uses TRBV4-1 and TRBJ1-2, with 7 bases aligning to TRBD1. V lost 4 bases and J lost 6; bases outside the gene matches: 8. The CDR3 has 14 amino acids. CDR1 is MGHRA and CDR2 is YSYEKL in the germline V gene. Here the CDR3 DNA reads TGCGCCAGCAGCCCTCTCGACAGGGCGCATGGCTACACCTTC. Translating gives CASSPLDRAHGYTF.

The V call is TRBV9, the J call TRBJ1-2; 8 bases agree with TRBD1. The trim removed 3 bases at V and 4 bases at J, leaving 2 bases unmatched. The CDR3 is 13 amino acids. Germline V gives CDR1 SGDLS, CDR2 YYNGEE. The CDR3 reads CASSGTGIYGYTF. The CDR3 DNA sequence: TGTGCCAGCAGCGGGACAGGGATCTATGGCTACACCTTC.

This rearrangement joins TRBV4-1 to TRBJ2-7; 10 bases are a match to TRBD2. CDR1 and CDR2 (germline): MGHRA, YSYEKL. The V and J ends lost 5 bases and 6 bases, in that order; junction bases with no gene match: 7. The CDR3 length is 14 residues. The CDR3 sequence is CASSTLAGVGEQYF. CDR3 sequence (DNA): TGCGCCAGCAGCACCCTAGCGGGAGTAGGCGAGCAGTACTTC.

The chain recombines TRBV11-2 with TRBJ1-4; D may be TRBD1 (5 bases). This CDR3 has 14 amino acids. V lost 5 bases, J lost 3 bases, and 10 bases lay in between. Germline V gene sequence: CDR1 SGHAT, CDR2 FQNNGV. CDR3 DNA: TGTGCCAGCAGCCCCACAGGTCCTAATGAAAAACTGTTTTTT. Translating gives CASSPTGPNEKLFF.

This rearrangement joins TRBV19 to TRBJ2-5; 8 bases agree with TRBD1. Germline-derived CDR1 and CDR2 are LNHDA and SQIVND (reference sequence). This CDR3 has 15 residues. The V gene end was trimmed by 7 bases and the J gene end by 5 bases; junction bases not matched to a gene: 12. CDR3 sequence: CASTGVGQGRETQYF. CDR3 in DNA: TGTGCCAGTACGGGGGTAGGACAGGGTCGTGAGACCCAGTACTTC.

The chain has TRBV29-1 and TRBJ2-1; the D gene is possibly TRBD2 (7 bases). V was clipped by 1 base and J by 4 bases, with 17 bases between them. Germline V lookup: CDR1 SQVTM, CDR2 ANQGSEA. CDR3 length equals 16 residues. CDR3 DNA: TGCAGCGTTGAAGGGTTCACGGGGGGCGGGTACAATGAGCAGTTCTTC. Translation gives CSVEGFTGGGYNEQFF.

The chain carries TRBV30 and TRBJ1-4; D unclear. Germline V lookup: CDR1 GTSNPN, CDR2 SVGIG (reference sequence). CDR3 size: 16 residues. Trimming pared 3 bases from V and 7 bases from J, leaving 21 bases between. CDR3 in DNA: TGTGCCTGGAGCCCCTCAGTCGGAATGTGGGGTGAAAAACTGTTTTTT. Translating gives CAWSPSVGMWGEKLFF.

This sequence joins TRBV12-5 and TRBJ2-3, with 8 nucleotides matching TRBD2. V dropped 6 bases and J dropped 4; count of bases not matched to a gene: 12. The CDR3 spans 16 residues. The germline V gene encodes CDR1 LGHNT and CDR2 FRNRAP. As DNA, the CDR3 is TGTGCTAGTGGAACCGGGAGGGATGATTATCCAGATACGCAGTATTTT. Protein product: CASGTGRDDYPDTQYF. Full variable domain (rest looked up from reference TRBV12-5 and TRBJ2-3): DARVTQTPRHKVTEMGQEVTMRCQPILGHNTVFWYRQTMMQGLELLAYFRNRAPLDDSGMPKDRFSAEMPDATLATLKIQPSEPRDSAVYFCASGTGRDDYPDTQYFGPGTRLTVL.

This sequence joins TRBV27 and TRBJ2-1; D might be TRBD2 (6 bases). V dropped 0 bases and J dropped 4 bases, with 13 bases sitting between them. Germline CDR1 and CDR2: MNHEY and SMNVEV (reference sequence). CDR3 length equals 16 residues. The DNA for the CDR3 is TGTGCCAGCAGTTTATCGACCGGGAGAATGTACAATGAGCAGTTCTTC. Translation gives CASSLSTGRMYNEQFF.

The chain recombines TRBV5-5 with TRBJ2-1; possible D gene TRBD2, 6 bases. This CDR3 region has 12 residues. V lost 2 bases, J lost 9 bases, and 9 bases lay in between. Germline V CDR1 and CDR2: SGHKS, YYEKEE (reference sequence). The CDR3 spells CASSFGGAEQFF. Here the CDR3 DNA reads TGTGCCAGCAGCTTCGGAGGGGCTGAGCAGTTCTTC.